These T cell receptor beta chains were read from a single sample in a study of beta chain features in type 1 diabetes. The protocol was immunoSEQ multiplex PCR, while the TCRdb copy is restricted to in-frame clones and leaves out a portion. The table lists over 650,000 clones, roughly 13% of them singletons. Sample: naive CD4+ T cells from blood. These receptors all stem from a man younger than 30 with type 1 diabetes. Each CDR3 is given with its conserved first and last residue. D genes are given only for firm matches. Only some rows state a clone size, as once, few, many or a class for expanded clones.

CDR3aa	CDR3nt	j_gene	abundance	v_gene	d_gene
CASSEVLIHRLSTDTQYF	TGTGCCAGCAGTGAAGTCCTCATCCATCGCCTTAGCACAGATACGCAGTATTTT	TRBJ2-3	few	TRBV6-1	NA
CASSLQGYTF	TGTGCCAGCAGCCTGCAGGGCTACACCTTC	TRBJ1-2	few	TRBV2	NA
CASSISRFSYEQYF	TGTGCCAGTAGTATTTCCAGGTTCTCCTACGAGCAGTACTTC	TRBJ2-7	NA	TRBV19	NA
CASSAGGPVGIEAFF	TGTGCCAGCAGCGCCGGCGGCCCCGTTGGCATTGAAGCTTTCTTT	TRBJ1-1	NA	TRBV9	NA
CSGDYTDTQYF	TGCAGCGGGGACTACACAGATACGCAGTATTTT	TRBJ2-3	NA	TRBV29-1	TRBD2
CASSPVTPGQFF	TGTGCCAGCTCACCCGTGACACCGGGTCAGTTCTTC	TRBJ2-1	NA	TRBV18	NA
CATSRDLTDQPQHF	TGTGCCACCAGCAGAGATCTCACCGATCAGCCCCAGCATTTT	TRBJ1-5	NA	TRBV15	NA
CASSLSGGPQETQYF	TGTGCCAGCAGTCTTAGCGGGGGGCCCCAAGAGACCCAGTACTTC	TRBJ2-5	NA	TRBV6-6	TRBD2
CASSKRQGLNTEAFF	TGTGCCAGCAGTAAACGACAAGGATTGAACACTGAAGCTTTCTTT	TRBJ1-1	NA	TRBV6-1	NA
CASSVEESLENYTNTGELFF	TGTGCCAGCAGCGTAGAGGAGTCTTTGGAAAACTACACGAACACCGGGGAGCTGTTTTTT	TRBJ2-2	NA	TRBV9	NA
CASSHRDAYEQYF	TGTGCCAGTAGTCACAGGGACGCCTACGAGCAGTACTTC	TRBJ2-7	few	TRBV19	NA
CAWSVSEGTEAFF	TGTGCCTGGAGTGTGTCTGAAGGCACTGAAGCTTTCTTT	TRBJ1-1	NA	TRBV30	NA
CASTPRQGPNTGELFF	TGTGCCAGCACCCCCCGACAGGGTCCGAACACCGGGGAGCTGTTTTTT	TRBJ2-2	few	TRBV7-3	TRBD1
CAWRLAGSTDTQYF	TGTGCCTGGCGACTAGCGGGGAGCACAGATACGCAGTATTTT	TRBJ2-3	NA	TRBV30	TRBD2
CASSSGGQNTEAFF	TGTGCCAGCAGCTCCGGAGGGCAGAACACTGAAGCTTTCTTT	TRBJ1-1	few	TRBV28	NA
CASSPGTGLNEQYF	TGTGCCAGCAGCCCCGGGACAGGGCTGAACGAGCAGTACTTC	TRBJ2-7	few	TRBV7-9	TRBD1
CASSLVSGFSTDTQYF	TGTGCCAGCAGTTTAGTCAGCGGCTTTAGCACAGATACGCAGTATTTT	TRBJ2-3	NA	TRBV28	NA
CASTRGPSGANVLTF	TGTGCCAGCACCCGCGGCCCCTCTGGGGCCAACGTCCTGACTTTC	TRBJ2-6	NA	TRBV5-6	NA